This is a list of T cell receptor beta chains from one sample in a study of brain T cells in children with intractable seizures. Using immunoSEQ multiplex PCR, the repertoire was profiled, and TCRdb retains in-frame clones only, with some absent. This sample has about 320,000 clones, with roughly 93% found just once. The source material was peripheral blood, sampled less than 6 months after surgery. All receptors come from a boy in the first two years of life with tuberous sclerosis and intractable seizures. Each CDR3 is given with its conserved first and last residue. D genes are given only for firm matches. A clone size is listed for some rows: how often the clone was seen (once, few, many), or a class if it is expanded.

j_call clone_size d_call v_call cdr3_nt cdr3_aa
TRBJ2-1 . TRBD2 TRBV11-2 TGTGCCAGCAGCCGCGGGACTAGGTCCTACAATGAGCAGTTCTTC CASSRGTRSYNEQFF
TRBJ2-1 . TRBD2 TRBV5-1 TGCGCCAGCAGCTCGAGACTAGCTCAAAATGAGCAGTTCTTC CASSSRLAQNEQFF
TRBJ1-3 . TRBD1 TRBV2 TGTGCCAGCAGTGCCGACAGGGGCTATTCAGGAAACACCATATATTTT CASSADRGYSGNTIYF
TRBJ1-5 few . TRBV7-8 TGTGCCAGCAGCTTAGCGACCCAGCAGCCCCAGCATTTT CASSLATQQPQHF
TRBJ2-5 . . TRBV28 TGTGCCAGCAGCCGCCCACCAGGGGTCGGAGAGACCCAGTACTTC CASSRPPGVGETQYF
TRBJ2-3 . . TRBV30 TGTGCCTGGAGGCGAGGGGGGGGTTTCACAGATACGCAGTATTTT CAWRRGGGFTDTQYF
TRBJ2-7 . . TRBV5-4 TGTGCCAGCAGCTTGAGGGGATCCCCGAACGAGCAGTACTTC CASSLRGSPNEQYF
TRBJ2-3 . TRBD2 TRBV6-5 TGTGCCAGCAGATCTGCGGGACTAGGCACAGATACGCAGTATTTT CASRSAGLGTDTQYF
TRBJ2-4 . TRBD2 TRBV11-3 TGTGCCAGCAGCTTAGCAATTGGACTAGCGGGGCCCCAAAGCATTCAGTACTTC CASSLAIGLAGPQSIQYF
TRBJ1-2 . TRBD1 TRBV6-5 TGTGCCAGCACTCTGGACAGGGGTTACGGCTACACCTTC CASTLDRGYGYTF
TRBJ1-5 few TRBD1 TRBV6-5 TGTGCCAGCAGTTACGGGACAGGGGGCGGGCAGCCCCAGCATTTT CASSYGTGGGQPQHF
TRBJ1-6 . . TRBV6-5 TGTGCCAGCAGTTACTCGTGGTTCAATTCACCCCTCCACTTT CASSYSWFNSPLHF
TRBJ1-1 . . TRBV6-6 TGTGCCAGCAGCCGATTTGGGGACACTGAAGCTTTCTTT CASSRFGDTEAFF
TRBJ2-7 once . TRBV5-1 TGCGCCAGCAGCACCACCGGGACCCCGTTCGAGCAGTACTTC CASSTTGTPFEQYF
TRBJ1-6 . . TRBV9 TGTGCCAGCAGCCCCCGACAGGCATGGTCACCCCTCCACTTT CASSPRQAWSPLHF
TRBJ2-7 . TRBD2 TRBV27 TGTGCCAGCAGTTTAGGGGGAGGGAGCTCCTACGAGCAGTACTTC CASSLGGGSSYEQYF
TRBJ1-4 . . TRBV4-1 TGCGCCAGCAGCCAAGTGCGTCAGAAGGGAAATGAAAAACTGTTTTTT CASSQVRQKGNEKLFF
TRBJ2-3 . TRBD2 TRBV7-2 TGTGCCAGCAGCTTAGTTTCGGCTAGCGGGACAGATACGCAGTATTTT CASSLVSASGTDTQYF
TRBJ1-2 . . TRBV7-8 TGTGCCAGCAGCTTAGGAGGGGATGGCTACACCTTC CASSLGGDGYTF
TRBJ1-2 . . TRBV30 TGTGCCTGGAACCAGGACGGTCGATATGGCTACACCTTC CAWNQDGRYGYTF
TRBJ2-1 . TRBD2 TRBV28 TGTGCCAGCAGTTATGCGGGGCGGGAGCTCAACAATGAGCAGTTCTTC CASSYAGRELNNEQFF
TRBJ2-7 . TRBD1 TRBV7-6 TGTGCCAGCAGCTTAGTTTCGGGACAGGGGGCGGGGGAGCAGTACTTC CASSLVSGQGAGEQYF